This entry is about one T cell receptor beta chain. Antigen: not known. A J-beta primer mix and a sample-barcoded 5' primer were used in a second PCR of about 7 to 11 cycles. TCRdb itself ran the 5' RACE reads through MiXCR, one entry per CDR3 protein. The sample carries 800,000 or so distinct CDR3 sequences, roughly 25% recorded once. The data are from a study of blood T cells in healthy people across ages. Findings of the study overall: The study could not conclusively compare naive and antigen-experienced cells, given its unsorted PBMCs.

The same sample was also studied in work on T cells of mothers and their children. From that study: cDNA was synthesized from all extracted RNA at around 1.5 ug per reaction. Roughly 2.7 million TCR beta reads per child versus over 9 million per mother.

Source material: blood. This TCR was recovered from a boy aged 10-17 years in good health.

For the CDR3, the DNA is TGTGCCAGCAGCCCGGACAGGGGCTCCTATAATTCACCCCTCCACTTT. Its protein product is CASSPDRGSYNSPLHF. This rearrangement joins TRBV3-1 to TRBJ1-6; the match to TRBD1 covers 9 bases. Germline V gene lookup returns CDR1 LGHDT and CDR2 YNNKEL (reference sequence). The CDR3 runs to 16 residues. V lost 4 bases and J lost 0; bases outside the gene matches: 1.